Described below is a single T cell receptor (beta chain) sequence and its context. Antigen unknown. Systemic immunosuppression or a history of autoimmune disease excluded patients. This CDR3 region has 16 residues. Germline assignment: CDR1 KGHSH and CDR2 LQKENI. The junction had 4 bases not matched to a gene; V was cut back by 4 bases and J by 0 bases. This entry belongs to a study of OX40 agonist ivuxolimab in advanced cancers. Study-wide results and caveats: Researchers report that CD8+ T cells had, on average, more expanded clones than CD4+.

Profiling relied on immunoSEQ multiplex PCR, and the TCRdb table lists in-frame clones only, not all of them. This table has tens of thousands of clones, 84% appearing once. Sequencing used CD4+ or CD8+ T cells sorted from blood, obtained in a trial of the OX40 agonist ivuxolimab. The clonotype comes from an adult with an advanced solid tumor such as melanoma, head and neck, liver or kidney cancer. The genes are TRBV18 and TRBJ2-3; 10 positions match TRBD2. The CDR3 DNA reads TGTGCCAGCTCACTTCTAGCGGGGGCTAGCACAGATACGCAGTATTTT. It encodes CASSLLAGASTDTQYF.